What follows are 20 T cell receptor beta chains derived from one specimen sequenced in a study of T cells in Graves' hyperthyroidism and ophthalmopathy. The TCR beta CDR3 regions underwent amplification using RNA transcripts as the source. With the HTBI primer set, the TCR CDR3 went through a first round of RT-PCR. TCRdb re-called the multiplex PCR reads through MiXCR, storing one row per CDR3 protein. The repertoire holds around 540,000 distinct CDR3 sequences, with around 42% as singletons. Sequenced sample: peripheral blood or thyroid tissue (not recorded which). These receptors came from a woman under 30 with Graves' hyperthyroidism.

This clonotype was recorded a few times. The V gene is TRBV11-1, the J gene TRBJ1-2, with unresolved D. The CDR3 contains 13 residues. Germline V CDR1 and CDR2: SGHAT, FQDESV (reference sequence). With 7 bases removed from V and 6 bases from J, the gap between germline ends came to 15 bases. CDR3 DNA sequence: TGTGCCAGCACCGGGGTTAGGCGCGATGGCTACACCTTC. This sequence encodes CASTGVRRDGYTF.

The gene calls are TRBV25-1 and TRBJ2-5; D is uncertain. Germline loops: CDR1 MGHDK, CDR2 SYGVNS. V was shortened by 8 bases and J by 7 bases, with 17 bases between the two germline ends. The CDR3 is 13 amino acids. In nucleotides, the CDR3 is TGTGCCAGCTCACCACCGGATACACGGACCCAGTACTTC. This encodes CASSPPDTRTQYF.

The rearrangement joins TRBV5-1 to TRBJ2-5, with 10 bases aligning to TRBD1. There are 13 residues in the CDR3. Germline trimming cut 4 bases from V and 7 bases from J; bases unmatched to any gene: 4. Germline CDR1 and CDR2: SGHRS and YFSETQ. CDR3 sequence reads: CASSGDRGGTQYF. In nucleotides, the CDR3 is TGCGCCAGCAGCGGGGACAGGGGCGGGACCCAGTACTTC. The entire variable domain, with the rest obtained from reference TRBV5-1 and TRBJ2-5, is as follows: KAGVTQTPRYLIKTRGQQVTLSCSPISGHRSVSWYQQTPGQGLQFLFEYFSETQRNKGNFPGRFSGRQFSNSRSEMNVSTLELGDSALYLCASSGDRGGTQYFGPGTRLLVL.

As to this clonotype: This sequence may be a read error, since a much larger clone differs from it by one base. The CDR3 spells CASTKAGGDQSQHF. The CDR3 DNA follows: TGTGCCAGCACTAAAGCGGGGGGGGATCAGTCCCAGCATTTT. This rearrangement joins TRBV2 to TRBJ1-5; a possible D gene is TRBD1 (5 bases). The CDR3 consists of 14 residues. Germline CDR1 reads SNHLY; CDR2 reads FYNNEI.

Points on this clonotype: A much larger clone differs by one base, so this may be a read error. It is likely a read error, because the conserved phenylalanine at the end of the CDR3 is missing. The V gene is TRBV7-2, the J gene TRBJ1-1, with D unresolved. The CDR3 is 11 residues long. Germline loops: CDR1 SGHTA, CDR2 FQGNSA. CDR3 amino acids: CASRWNTEAFL. The DNA for the CDR3 is TGCGCCAGCAGGTGGAACACTGAAGCTTTCCTT.

This clonotype was seen ten or more times. The DNA for the CDR3 is TGTGCCAGCAATGGGGGACAGAACACTGAAGCTTTCTTT. Protein product: CASNGGQNTEAFF. V and J are TRBV2 and TRBJ1-1, with D possibly matching TRBD1 (6 bases). This CDR3 has 13 amino acids. Trimming removed 7 bases from V and 1 base from J, with 10 bases in between. CDR1 is SNHLY, CDR2 FYNNEI, per germline. Full variable domain (rest looked up from reference TRBV2 and TRBJ1-1): EPEVTQTPSHQVTQMGQEVILRCVPISNHLYFYWYRQILGQKVEFLVSFYNNEISEKSEIFDDQFSVERPDGSNFTLKIRSTKLEDSAMYFCASNGGQNTEAFFGQGTRLTVV.

The chain joins TRBV15 to TRBJ1-3, with 9 bases that match TRBD1. Germline-derived CDR1 and CDR2 are LNHNV and YYDKDF (reference sequence). V shed 9 bases and J 3 bases; nucleotides not matched to a gene: 15. The CDR3 is 17 residues long. CDR3 DNA sequence: TGTGCCACTACGGTGGGGACAGGGTTAAGTGGTGGAAACACCATATATTTT. It codes for CATTVGTGLSGGNTIYF.

The chain carries TRBV20-1 and TRBJ1-5, with D unclear. Germline loops: CDR1 DFQATT, CDR2 SNEGSKA (reference sequence). This CDR3 has 9 amino acids. The germline V and J ends were trimmed by 8 bases and 7 bases, with 6 bases remaining between them. For the CDR3, the DNA is TGCAGTTTGGGGCAGCCCCAGCATTTT. It is translated as CSLGQPQHF.

Comment on this clonotype: Without the conserved terminal phenylalanine or tryptophan, this CDR3 likely stems from a read error. This chain links TRBV20-1 with TRBJ1-1; D gene unclear. Deletions cut 1 base from V and 1 base from J, with 7 bases between. Germline V CDR1 and CDR2: DFQATT, SNEGSKA (reference sequence). CDR3 length: 13 residues. The CDR3: CSARAVSNTEAFL. CDR3 bases: TGCAGTGCTAGAGCAGTATCGAACACTGAAGCTTTCCTT.

This chain links TRBV29-1 with TRBJ1-5, with unresolved D. This CDR3 has 13 amino acids. V was clipped by 3 bases and J by 11 bases, with 17 bases between them. Per the germline V gene, CDR1 is SQVTM and CDR2 is ANQGSEA. The CDR3 here is CSVDIAVRETQHF. The DNA of the CDR3 is TGCAGCGTTGACATCGCGGTGAGGGAGACCCAGCATTTT.

This rearrangement joins TRBV9 to TRBJ1-1; D gene ambiguous. The V and J ends lost 7 bases and 11 bases respectively, with 18 bases between them. This CDR3 has 12 amino acids. CDR1 is SGDLS, CDR2 YYNGEE, per germline. CDR3 sequence reads: CASYSQNLGAFF. The CDR3 coding sequence is TGTGCCAGCTATAGCCAAAACCTTGGGGCTTTCTTT.

This clonotype was detected ten times or more. The rearrangement uses TRBV2 and TRBJ1-2; TRBD1 is a possible D gene (6 bases). CDR1 and CDR2 (germline): SNHLY, FYNNEI. The CDR3 contains 12 residues. The V end was cut by 3 bases, the J end by 6 bases, with 8 bases between. This CDR3 reads CASSESGDGYTF. In DNA, the CDR3 is TGTGCCAGCAGTGAGTCAGGGGATGGCTACACCTTC.

This clonotype appeared a few times. The chain joins TRBV7-8 to TRBJ1-3; D not certain. The CDR3 length is 15 residues. Trimming cost V 4 bases and J 3 bases, with 13 bases left between them. Germline CDR1 is SGHVS and CDR2 is FQNEAQ. Written as DNA, the CDR3 is TGTGCCAGCAGCTCACCCTTCCGGGGTGGAAACACCATATATTTT. Translated: CASSSPFRGGNTIYF. Variable domain in full (rest from reference TRBV7-8 and TRBJ1-3): GAGVSQSPRYKVAKRGQDVALRCDPISGHVSLFWYQQALGQGPEFLTYFQNEAQLDKSGLPSDRFFAERPEGSVSTLKIQRTQQEDSAVYLCASSSPFRGGNTIYFGEGSWLTVV.

About this clonotype: A clone one base away is much larger, so this may be a read error. The chain is built from TRBV7-9 and TRBJ2-2, with 8 bases aligning to TRBD2. The trim removed 5 bases at V and 5 bases at J, leaving 7 bases unmatched. The CDR3 extends over 15 amino acids. Germline V gene sequence: CDR1 SEHNR, CDR2 FQNEAQ (reference sequence). The CDR3 DNA reads TGTGCCAGCAGCCTCGGCGGGAGGCGTACCGGGGAGCTGTTTTTT. Encoded protein: CASSLGGRRTGELFF.

About this clonotype: A much larger clone sits a single nucleotide away, making a read error possible. This chain uses TRBV2 with TRBJ2-7; the D is unclear. Trimming removed 10 bases from V and 3 bases from J, with 10 bases in between. The CDR3 sequence is 11 residues long. CDR1 and CDR2 from the germline V gene are SNHLY and FYNNEI. For the CDR3, the DNA is TGTGCCATAGGCCCCAGCTACGAGCAGTACTTC. This gives the protein CAIGPSYEQYF. The full variable domain, its missing parts supplied by reference TRBV2 and TRBJ2-7, is EPEVTQTPSHQVTQMGQEVILRCVPISNHLYFYWYRQILGQKVEFLVSFYNNEISEKSEIFDDQFSVERPDGSNFTLKIRSTKLEDSAMYFCAIGPSYEQYFGPGTRLTVT.

Comment on this clonotype: A single base separates this from a much larger clone, so it may be a read error. Since the CDR3 does not end with the conserved phenylalanine or tryptophan, this likely comes from a read error. The chain links TRBV7-3 to TRBJ1-2; the match to TRBD1 covers 9 bases. There are 16 residues in the CDR3. The junction had 12 bases not matched to a gene; V was cut back by 3 bases and J by 7 bases. Germline V lookup: CDR1 SGHTA, CDR2 FQGTGA. This CDR3 reads CASSLLAGTGTSGYTI. The CDR3 nucleotides are TGTGCCAGCAGCTTGTTGGCCGGGACAGGGACGTCTGGCTACACCATC.

This clonotype appeared many times. CDR3 nucleotide sequence: TGTGCCAGCAGCTTAGTGGCCAGCTACGAGCAGTACTTC. This encodes CASSLVASYEQYF. This chain uses TRBV7-9 with TRBJ2-7, with D uncertain. The CDR3 has 13 amino acids. The V and J ends lost 1 base and 3 bases respectively, with 7 bases between them. The germline gives CDR1 SEHNR, CDR2 FQNEAQ (reference sequence). Using reference TRBV7-9 and TRBJ2-7 for the parts outside the CDR3, the full variable domain is DTGVSQNPRHKITKRGQNVTFRCDPISEHNRLYWYRQTLGQGPEFLTYFQNEAQLEKSRLLSDRFSAERPKGSFSTLEIQRTEQGDSAMYLCASSLVASYEQYFGPGTRLTVT.

The V call is TRBV20-1, the J call TRBJ2-7; 7 bases fit TRBD1. Germline V gene sequence: CDR1 DFQATT, CDR2 SNEGSKA (reference sequence). With 4 bases clipped from V and 3 bases from J, the junction kept 3 bases outside the gene matches. The CDR3 runs 12 residues. The chain's CDR3 is CSAIWDSYEQYF. CDR3 in DNA: TGCAGTGCTATTTGGGACAGCTACGAGCAGTACTTC.

This clonotype was detected ten times or more. The V call is TRBV20-1, the J call TRBJ2-6; D gene uncertain. Germline V gene lookup returns CDR1 DFQATT and CDR2 SNEGSKA (reference sequence). Deletions cut 3 bases from V and 1 base from J, with 7 bases between. The CDR3 runs to 14 residues. CDR3 DNA sequence: TGCAGTGCTAGCCGCTCGTCTGGGGCCAACGTCCTGACTTTC. Protein product: CSASRSSGANVLTF.

The sample holds a few counts of this clonotype. J is TRBJ1-2 and V is TRBV25-1, with 7 nucleotides matching TRBD1. V shed 4 bases and J 3 bases; nucleotides not matched to a gene: 5. Germline CDR1 reads MGHDK; CDR2 reads SYGVNS. This CDR3 contains 14 residues. The CDR3 loop reads CASSATGTDYGYTF. The CDR3 nucleotides read TGTGCCAGCAGTGCTACCGGGACAGACTATGGCTACACCTTC.